What follows describes a single T cell receptor beta chain. This CDR3 is 13 amino acids long. Germline V CDR1 and CDR2: SGDLS, YYNGEE. V was trimmed by 2 bases and J by 4 bases, leaving 6 bases between them. Documented treatment: treatment-naive control, cytoreductive nephrectomy. This sample was included in a study of radiation and T cells in renal cell carcinoma. Measured with immunoSEQ multiplex PCR; TCRdb has only the in-frame clones, and not every one. The sample records about 6,000 clones, around 68% being singletons. This chain uses TRBV9 with TRBJ2-2; D is tentatively TRBD1 or TRBD2 (5 bases each). The clonotype was recovered from a human donor with renal cell carcinoma. The sequenced sample was tumor tissue, obtained from a patient whose treatment was nephrectomy without radiotherapy. CDR3 in amino acids: CASSVGGTGELFF. CDR3 DNA: TGTGCCAGCAGCGTTGGGGGCACCGGGGAGCTGTTTTTT.